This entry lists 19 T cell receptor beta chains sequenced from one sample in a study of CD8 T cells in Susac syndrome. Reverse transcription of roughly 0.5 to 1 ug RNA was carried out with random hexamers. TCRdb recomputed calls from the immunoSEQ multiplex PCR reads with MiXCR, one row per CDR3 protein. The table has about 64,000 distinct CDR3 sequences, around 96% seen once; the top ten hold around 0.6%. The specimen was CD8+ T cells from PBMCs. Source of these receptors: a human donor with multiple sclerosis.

The CDR3 region has the DNA TGCAGTGCTAGAGGGGACAGAGGGTCCTACGAGCAGTACTTC. It translates to CSARGDRGSYEQYF. This chain connects TRBV20-1 to TRBJ2-7, with TRBD1 identical over 7 bases. CDR1 DFQATT and CDR2 SNEGSKA come from the germline V gene (reference sequence). V was pared by 1 base and J by 1 base, with 4 bases of the junction left unmatched. This CDR3 is built from 14 residues.

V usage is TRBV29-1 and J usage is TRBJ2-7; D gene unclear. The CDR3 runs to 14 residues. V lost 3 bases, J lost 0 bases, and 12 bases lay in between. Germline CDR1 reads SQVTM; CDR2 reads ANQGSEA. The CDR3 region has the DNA TGCAGCGTTGACTTACAAGATAGCTCCTACGAGCAGTACTTC. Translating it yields CSVDLQDSSYEQYF.

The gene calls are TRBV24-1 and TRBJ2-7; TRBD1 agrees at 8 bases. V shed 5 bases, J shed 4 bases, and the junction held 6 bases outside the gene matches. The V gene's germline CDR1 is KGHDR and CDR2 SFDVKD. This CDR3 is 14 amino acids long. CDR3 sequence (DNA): TGTGCCACCAGTGGCGGACAGGGTGGATACGAGCAGTACTTC. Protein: CATSGGQGGYEQYF.

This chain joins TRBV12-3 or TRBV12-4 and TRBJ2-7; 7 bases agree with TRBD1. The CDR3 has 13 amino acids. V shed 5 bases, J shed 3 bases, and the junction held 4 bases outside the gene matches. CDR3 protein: CASSLGQLYEQYF. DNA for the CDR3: TGTGCCAGCAGTCTGGGACAGCTCTACGAGCAGTACTTC.

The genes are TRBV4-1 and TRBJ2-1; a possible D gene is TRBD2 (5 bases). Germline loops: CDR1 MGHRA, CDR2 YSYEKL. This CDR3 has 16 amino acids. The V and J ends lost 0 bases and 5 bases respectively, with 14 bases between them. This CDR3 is CASSQDEGKGHNEQFF. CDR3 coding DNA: TGCGCCAGCAGCCAAGACGAGGGTAAGGGCCACAATGAGCAGTTCTTC.

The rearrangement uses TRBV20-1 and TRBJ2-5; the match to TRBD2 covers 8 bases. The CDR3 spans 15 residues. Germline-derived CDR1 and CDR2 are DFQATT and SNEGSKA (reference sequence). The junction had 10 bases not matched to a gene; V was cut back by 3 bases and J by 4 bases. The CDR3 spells CSASAAGGAGETQYF. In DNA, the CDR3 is TGCAGTGCTAGCGCTGCGGGGGGCGCGGGAGAGACCCAGTACTTC.

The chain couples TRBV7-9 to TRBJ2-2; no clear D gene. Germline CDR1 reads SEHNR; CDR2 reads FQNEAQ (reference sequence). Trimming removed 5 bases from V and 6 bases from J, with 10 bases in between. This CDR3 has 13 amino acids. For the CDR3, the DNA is TGTGCCAGCAGCGAATTGGGCTCCGGGGAGCTGTTTTTT. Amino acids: CASSELGSGELFF.

CDR3 bases: TGTGCCAGCAGTCTGACTAGCGGGAGTGTAGAGACCCAGTACTTC. This translates into CASSLTSGSVETQYF. V is TRBV28 and J is TRBJ2-5, with 12 bases fitting TRBD2. Looked up from germline, CDR1 is MDHEN and CDR2 is SYDVKM. CDR3 length: 15 amino acids. J was trimmed by 4 bases and V by 5 bases; bases with no gene match: 5.

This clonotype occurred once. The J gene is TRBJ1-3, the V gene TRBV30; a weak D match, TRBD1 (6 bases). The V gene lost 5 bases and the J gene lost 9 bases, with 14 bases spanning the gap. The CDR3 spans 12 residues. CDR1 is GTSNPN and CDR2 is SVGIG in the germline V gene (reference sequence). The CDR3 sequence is CAWGGPTRTIYF. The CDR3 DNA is TGTGCCTGGGGGGGCCCAACACGCACCATATATTTT. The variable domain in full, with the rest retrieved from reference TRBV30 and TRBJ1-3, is SQTIHQWPATLVQPVGSPLSLECTVEGTSNPNLYWYRQAAGRGLQLLFYSVGIGQISSEVPQNLSASRPQDRQFILSSKKLLLSDSGFYLCAWGGPTRTIYFGEGSWLTVV.

The CDR3 sequence is CATSESYEQYF. The DNA of the CDR3 is TGTGCCACCAGTGAATCCTACGAGCAGTACTTC. The V gene is TRBV24-1, the J gene TRBJ2-7; D unresolved. Trimming stripped 4 bases from V and 1 base from J, with 1 base between. Germline V gene data show CDR1 as KGHDR and CDR2 as SFDVKD. The CDR3 is 11 residues long.

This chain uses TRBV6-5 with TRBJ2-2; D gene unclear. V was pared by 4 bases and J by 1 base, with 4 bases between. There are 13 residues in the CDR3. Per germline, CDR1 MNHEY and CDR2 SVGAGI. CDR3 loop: CASSSENTGELFF. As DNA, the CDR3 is TGTGCCAGCAGTTCGGAGAACACCGGGGAGCTGTTTTTT.

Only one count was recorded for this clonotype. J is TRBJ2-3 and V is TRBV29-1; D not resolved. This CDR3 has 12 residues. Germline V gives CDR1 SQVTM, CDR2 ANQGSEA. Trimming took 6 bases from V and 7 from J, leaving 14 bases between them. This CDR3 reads CSVAELGHTQYF. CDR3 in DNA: TGCAGCGTCGCCGAGCTAGGACATACGCAGTATTTT.

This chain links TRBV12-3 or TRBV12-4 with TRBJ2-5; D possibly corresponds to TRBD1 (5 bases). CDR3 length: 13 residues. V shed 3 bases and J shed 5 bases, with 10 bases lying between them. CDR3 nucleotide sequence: TGTGCCAGCAGTTTCACCAGGGTTGAGACCCAGTACTTC. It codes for CASSFTRVETQYF.

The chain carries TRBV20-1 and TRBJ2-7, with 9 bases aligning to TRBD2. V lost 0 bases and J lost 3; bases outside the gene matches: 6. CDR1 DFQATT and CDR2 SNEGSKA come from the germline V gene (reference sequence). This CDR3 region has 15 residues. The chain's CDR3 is CSARDMVAGVYEQYF. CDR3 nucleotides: TGCAGTGCTAGAGATATGGTAGCGGGGGTCTACGAGCAGTACTTC.

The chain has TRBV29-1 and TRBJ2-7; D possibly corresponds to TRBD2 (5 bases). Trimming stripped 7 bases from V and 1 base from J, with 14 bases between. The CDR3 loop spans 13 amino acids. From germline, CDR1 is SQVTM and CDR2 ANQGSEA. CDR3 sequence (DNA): TGCAGCGGAGCAGGTGGAGGTTCCTACGAGCAGTACTTC. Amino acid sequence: CSGAGGGSYEQYF.

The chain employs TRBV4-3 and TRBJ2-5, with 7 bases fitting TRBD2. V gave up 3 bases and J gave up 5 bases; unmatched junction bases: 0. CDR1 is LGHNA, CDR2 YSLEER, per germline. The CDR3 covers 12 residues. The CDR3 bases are TGCGCCAGCAGCCATAGCGGGGAGACCCAGTACTTC. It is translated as CASSHSGETQYF.

The CDR3 DNA sequence: TGTGCCAGCAGTTTACAAGGGGGCATCAATCAGCCCCAGCATTTT. It is translated as CASSLQGGINQPQHF. This rearrangement joins TRBV27 to TRBJ1-5; 7 bases fit TRBD1. The length of the CDR3 is 15 residues. V was pared by 2 bases and J by 3 bases, with 4 bases of the junction left unmatched. Germline V gene sequence: CDR1 MNHEY, CDR2 SMNVEV (reference sequence).

The CDR3 loop reads CSARDEVSGLLDEQYF. The CDR3 region has the DNA TGCAGTGCTAGAGATGAAGTATCGGGTTTGCTGGACGAGCAGTACTTC. This chain links TRBV20-1 with TRBJ2-7; no clear D gene. Germline-derived CDR1 and CDR2 are DFQATT and SNEGSKA (reference sequence). This CDR3 has 16 residues. The V end lost 0 bases, the J end lost 5 bases, and 20 bases lay between the germline ends.

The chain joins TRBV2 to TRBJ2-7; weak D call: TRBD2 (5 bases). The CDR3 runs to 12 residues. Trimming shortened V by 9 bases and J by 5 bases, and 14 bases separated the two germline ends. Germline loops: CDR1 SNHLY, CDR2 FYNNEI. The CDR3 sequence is CASNAGGDEQYF. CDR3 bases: TGTGCCAGTAACGCGGGTGGGGACGAGCAGTACTTC.